This T cell receptor (beta chain) is from a study of T cells in Graves' hyperthyroidism and ophthalmopathy. From RNA transcripts, TCR beta CDR3 regions were amplified. A first-round RT-PCR of the TCR CDR3 used the HTBI primer set. TCRdb reprocessed the multiplex PCR reads with MiXCR, giving one entry per CDR3 protein. The profile shows approximately 600,000 distinct CDR3 sequences, approximately 15% of them singletons. CDR3 length: 13 residues. Trimming took off 6 bases at V and 7 bases at J, with 12 bases between the two ends. Germline V lookup: CDR1 ENHRY, CDR2 SYGVKD. Active moderate-to-severe ophthalmopathy, Clinical Activity Score at least 3, NOSPECS at least 4, under 3 months' duration.

The source material was blood. The TCR sequence derives from a woman in her thirties or forties with Graves' ophthalmopathy. The chain links TRBV10-3 to TRBJ2-2; perhaps TRBD1 as D (5 bases). This chain's CDR3 is CAISHSQGGELFF. CDR3 nucleotides: TGTGCCATCAGCCACTCCCAGGGCGGGGAGCTGTTTTTT.